This is a list of T cell receptor beta chains from one sample in a study of blood T cell repertoires in COVID-19. Some clones are missing from TCRdb's copy, which holds only in-frame ones; the method was immunoSEQ multiplex PCR. The repertoire holds approximately 110,000 clones, with 85% to 90% as singletons. Sequencing was performed on peripheral blood. Receptors originate from an elderly woman with acute or convalescent COVID-19. Each CDR3 is given with its conserved first and last residue. The D gene is left open where the match is weak. Only some rows state a clone size, as once, few, many or a class for expanded clones.

j_call	v_call	clone_size	d_call	cdr3_nt	cdr3_aa
TRBJ2-3	TRBV27	-	-	TGTGCCAGCAGTACCCCCGGGACTAGCACAGATACGCAGTATTTT	CASSTPGTSTDTQYF
TRBJ2-7	TRBV24-1	-	-	TGTGCCACCAGTACAGGTTCGTCCTACGAGCAGTACTTC	CATSTGSSYEQYF
TRBJ2-3	TRBV12-2	-	-	TGTGCAAGTCGCTTAAAAAGGGACTACTTAGATTTAGCTAGCACAGATACGCAGTATTTT	CASRLKRDYLDLASTDTQYF
TRBJ2-3	TRBV6-7	-	-	TGTGCCAGCAGAACAGGGAGGGTCACAGATACGCAGTATTTT	CASRTGRVTDTQYF
TRBJ1-4	TRBV23-1	few	TRBD1	TGCGCCAGCAGTCAAGGTGATAAGGGACAGGGGATGGGCCCTGTGTCGATAACTAATGAAAAACTGTTTTTT	CASSQGDKGQGMGPVSITNEKLFF
TRBJ1-6	TRBV7-2	-	-	TGTGCCAGCAGCTCGCGGGACCCAGCTAATTCACCCCTCCACTTT	CASSSRDPANSPLHF
TRBJ1-1	TRBV6-6	-	-	TGTGCCAGCACCCCACAAATGAACACTGAAGCTTTCTTT	CASTPQMNTEAFF
TRBJ1-1	TRBV4-2	-	-	TGTGCCAGCAGCCAAGATGCAAGGAGGGGTGTGAACACTGAAGCTTTCTTT	CASSQDARRGVNTEAFF
TRBJ2-3	TRBV18	-	-	TGTGCCACCGCGGAGGGGCCCACAGATACGCAGTATTTT	CATAEGPTDTQYF
TRBJ2-5	TRBV10-2	-	TRBD2	TGCGCCAGCAGTCGCAGACTAGCGGGGGGGCCATCACATGTAGAGACCCAGTACTTC	CASSRRLAGGPSHVETQYF
TRBJ1-1	TRBV19	-	TRBD1	TGTGCCAGTAGTATAGATTCCTCGACAGGGTGGGACACTGAAGCTTTCTTT	CASSIDSSTGWDTEAFF
TRBJ1-6	TRBV6-1	-	TRBD1	TGTGCCAGCAGTGAAGTGGTGGGGACAGGGTCAAATTCACCCCTCCACTTT	CASSEVVGTGSNSPLHF
TRBJ2-7	TRBV18	-	TRBD1	TGTGCCAGCTCACGGGGACAGAGCCTCAGGGAGCAGTACTTC	CASSRGQSLREQYF
TRBJ2-5	TRBV3-1/TRBV3-2	-	TRBD2	TGTGCCAGCAGCCGAAGACCTAGCGGGGGAGTCCAAGAGACCCAGTACTTC	CASSRRPSGGVQETQYF
TRBJ1-5	TRBV4-1	-	-	TGCGCCAGCAGCCGGGGCTGGGGTCAGCCCCAGCATTTT	CASSRGWGQPQHF
TRBJ2-7	TRBV2	-	-	TGTGCCAGCAGACGGACAGACAACTCCTACGAGCAGTACTTC	CASRRTDNSYEQYF
TRBJ2-7	TRBV11-2	-	TRBD1	TGTGCCAGCAGCTTAGGAGACAGGGGATCCTACGAGCAGTACTTC	CASSLGDRGSYEQYF
TRBJ1-1	TRBV7-6	-	TRBD1	TGTGCCAGCAGCTCGGGACAGGGGTTAGACACTGAAGCTTTCTTT	CASSSGQGLDTEAFF
TRBJ1-3	TRBV19	-	TRBD1	TGTGCCGTCGAACCCGGGACAGCTTCTGGAAACACCATATATTTT	CAVEPGTASGNTIYF
TRBJ1-1	TRBV6-5	-	-	TGTGCCAGCAGTACCTTAACAGGGAACACTGAAGCTTTCTTT	CASSTLTGNTEAFF
TRBJ1-2	TRBV5-4	-	TRBD1	TGTGCCAGCAGCGATGGGCCAGGGACAGCCTATGGCTACACCTTC	CASSDGPGTAYGYTF
TRBJ2-7	TRBV13	-	TRBD1	TGTGCCAGCAGCTGGACAGGACAGATCTCCTACGAGCAGTACTTC	CASSWTGQISYEQYF
TRBJ1-4	TRBV10-1	-	-	TGCGCCAGCATAGTCTCCCCTTTGATTGATTCGCCTGATGAAAAACTGTTTTTT	CASIVSPLIDSPDEKLFF
TRBJ1-1	TRBV10-1	-	-	TGCGCCAGCAGTGAGTCGATTTCAGGGAAAGCTTTCTTT	CASSESISGKAFF
TRBJ1-5	TRBV3-1/TRBV3-2	-	-	TGTGCCAGCAGCCAAGGGGCCTTCGGCGCTCAGCCCCAGCATTTT	CASSQGAFGAQPQHF
TRBJ2-3	TRBV14	-	-	TGTGCCAGCAGCCAAGTGGGCCCATCTACGCAGTATTTT	CASSQVGPSTQYF
TRBJ1-5	TRBV28	few	TRBD1	TGTGCCAGCAGGCTGACAGGGGACAATCAGCCCCAGCATTTT	CASRLTGDNQPQHF
TRBJ1-1	TRBV29-1	-	TRBD1	TGCAGCGTCGTCCCGGGACAGGGGAGTGAAGCTTTCTTT	CSVVPGQGSEAFF
TRBJ2-5	TRBV7-9	-	TRBD2	TGTGCCAGCAGCTTAGGTCGCCTAGCGGGGGGCCTCCAAGAGACCCAGTACTTC	CASSLGRLAGGLQETQYF
TRBJ2-3	TRBV19	-	-	TGTGCCAGTAGTATTATGACAGGGAGGACAGATACGCAGTATTTT	CASSIMTGRTDTQYF
TRBJ2-5	TRBV5-4	-	TRBD2	TGTGCCAGCAGCCCTACGGGGGGGGGAGAGACCCAGTACTTC	CASSPTGGGETQYF
TRBJ2-7	TRBV30	-	-	TGTGCCTGGACAGGGAATTCCTACGAGCAGTACTTC	CAWTGNSYEQYF
TRBJ2-2	TRBV28	-	-	TGTGCCAGCAGCGTCTTTTCAGGCACCGGGGAGCTGTTTTTT	CASSVFSGTGELFF
TRBJ2-7	TRBV7-6	-	TRBD1	TGTGCCAGCAGCTTAGGGCCGGGACAGGGGTCCCACGAGCAGTACTTC	CASSLGPGQGSHEQYF
TRBJ1-1	TRBV5-4	-	-	TGTGCCAGCAGCTTGGACCGAAACCACGGGAACACTGAAGCTTTCTTT	CASSLDRNHGNTEAFF
TRBJ1-1	TRBV10-3	-	-	TGTGCCGTCGAGGGGGAACAGGGAATTGGGAGAGCTTTCTTT	CAVEGEQGIGRAFF
TRBJ1-2	TRBV12-3/TRBV12-4	-	-	TGTGCCAGCAGTTTGGGGGGGCTGGTTGGCTACACCTTC	CASSLGGLVGYTF
TRBJ2-7	TRBV15	-	-	TGTGCCACCAGCAGAGATGCGGGGCCTCGATTCTCCTACGAGCAGTACTTC	CATSRDAGPRFSYEQYF
TRBJ1-3	TRBV5-1	-	-	TGCGCCAGACTAGGCACGGGGGAAGCTGGAAACACCATATATTTT	CARLGTGEAGNTIYF
TRBJ2-2	TRBV7-9	-	-	TGTGCCAGCAGCTTATCTTCCGGGGAGCTGTTTTTT	CASSLSSGELFF
TRBJ2-7	TRBV6-2/TRBV6-3	-	TRBD2	TGTGCCAGCAGTTACCCGGGGAGGGGCGGCGACGAGCAGTACTTC	CASSYPGRGGDEQYF
TRBJ2-5	TRBV5-1	-	-	TGCGCCAGCAGCTTTGGTCCCAGCGTGCAAGAGACCCAGTACTTC	CASSFGPSVQETQYF
TRBJ1-2	TRBV28	-	-	TGTGCCAGCAGTTTATCTCAGGGGACAATCTCTGGCTACACCTTC	CASSLSQGTISGYTF
TRBJ1-1	TRBV28	-	TRBD1	TGTGCCAGCAGTTTGGGACAGGGAGCTTTCTTT	CASSLGQGAFF
TRBJ2-7	TRBV10-3	-	-	TGTGCCATCAGGCCCGGACTTGCAGCGTTAGACGAGCAGTACTTC	CAIRPGLAALDEQYF
TRBJ2-3	TRBV18	-	TRBD1	TGTGCCAGCTCACCCGACAGGGGGCGCGTTACAGATACGCAGTATTTT	CASSPDRGRVTDTQYF
TRBJ2-7	TRBV7-2	-	TRBD2	TGTGCCAGCAGCTCCGTAGCGGGGTTAACTTCCTACGAGCAGTACTTC	CASSSVAGLTSYEQYF
TRBJ1-5	TRBV27	-	TRBD1	TGTGCCAGCGGAGAGGGACAGTATAGCAATCAGCCCCAGCATTTT	CASGEGQYSNQPQHF
TRBJ2-1	TRBV28	-	TRBD1	TGTGCCAGCAGTCTCCACCGGGACAGGGTCCCTTACAATGAGCAGTTCTTC	CASSLHRDRVPYNEQFF